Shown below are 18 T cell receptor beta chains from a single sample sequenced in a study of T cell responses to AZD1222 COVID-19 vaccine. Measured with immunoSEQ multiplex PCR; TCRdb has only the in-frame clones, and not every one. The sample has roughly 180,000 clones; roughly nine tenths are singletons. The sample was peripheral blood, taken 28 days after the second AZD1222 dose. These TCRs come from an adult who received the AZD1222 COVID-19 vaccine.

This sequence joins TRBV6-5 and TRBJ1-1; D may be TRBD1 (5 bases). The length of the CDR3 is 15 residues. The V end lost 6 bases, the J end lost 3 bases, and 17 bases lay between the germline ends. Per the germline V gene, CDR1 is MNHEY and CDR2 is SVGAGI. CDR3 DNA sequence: TGTGCCAGCAGCCCGTGGTCAGGGTCGGACACTGAAGCTTTCTTT. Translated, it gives CASSPWSGSDTEAFF.

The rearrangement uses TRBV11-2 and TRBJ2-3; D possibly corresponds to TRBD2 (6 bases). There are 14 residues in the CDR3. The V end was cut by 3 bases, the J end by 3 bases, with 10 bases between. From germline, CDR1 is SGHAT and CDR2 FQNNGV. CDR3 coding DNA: TGTGCCAGCAGCTTTTGGGGGGAGACAGATACGCAGTATTTT. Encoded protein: CASSFWGETDTQYF.

CDR3 DNA: TGCGCCAGCAGCCAAGGGAAGGGCTTGAACACTGAAGCTTTCTTT. It codes for CASSQGKGLNTEAFF. V gene TRBV4-1 combines with J gene TRBJ1-1; D ambiguous. Deletions cut 1 base from V and 0 bases from J, with 9 bases between. The germline V gene encodes CDR1 MGHRA and CDR2 YSYEKL. The CDR3 is 15 residues long.

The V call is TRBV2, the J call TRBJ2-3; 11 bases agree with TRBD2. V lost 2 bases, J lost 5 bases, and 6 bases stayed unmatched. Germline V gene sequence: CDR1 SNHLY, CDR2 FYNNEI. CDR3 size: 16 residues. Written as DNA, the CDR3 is TGTGCCAGCAGTGAAACAACTAGCGGGAGTTTAGATACGCAGTATTTT. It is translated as CASSETTSGSLDTQYF.

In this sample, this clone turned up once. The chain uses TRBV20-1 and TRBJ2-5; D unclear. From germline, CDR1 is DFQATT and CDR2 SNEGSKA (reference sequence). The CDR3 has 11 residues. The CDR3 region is CSFYSRETQYF. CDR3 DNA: TGCAGCTTCTACTCCCGGGAGACCCAGTACTTC.

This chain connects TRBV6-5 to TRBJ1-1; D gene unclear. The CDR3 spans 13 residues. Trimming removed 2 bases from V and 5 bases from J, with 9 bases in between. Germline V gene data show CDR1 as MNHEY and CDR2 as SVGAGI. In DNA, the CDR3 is TGTGCCAGCAGTTACCTTAGGGCTACTGAAGCTTTCTTT. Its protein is CASSYLRATEAFF.

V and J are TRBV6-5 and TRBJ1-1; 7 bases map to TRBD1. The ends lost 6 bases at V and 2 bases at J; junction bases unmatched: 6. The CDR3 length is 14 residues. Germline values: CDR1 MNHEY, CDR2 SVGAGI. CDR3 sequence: CASRGGQYNTEAFF. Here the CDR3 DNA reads TGTGCCAGCAGGGGGGGACAGTATAACACTGAAGCTTTCTTT.

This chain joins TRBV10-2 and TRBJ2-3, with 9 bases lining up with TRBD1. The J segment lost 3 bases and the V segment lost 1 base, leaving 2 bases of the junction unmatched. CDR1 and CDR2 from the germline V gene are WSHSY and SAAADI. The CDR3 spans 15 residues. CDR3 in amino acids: CASSELGTGTDTQYF. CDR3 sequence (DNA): TGCGCCAGCAGTGAGTTGGGGACAGGGACAGATACGCAGTATTTT.

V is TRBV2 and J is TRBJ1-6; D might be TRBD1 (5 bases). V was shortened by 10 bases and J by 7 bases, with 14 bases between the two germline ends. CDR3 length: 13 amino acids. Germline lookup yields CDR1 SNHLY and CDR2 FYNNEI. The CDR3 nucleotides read TGTGCCACCTCAGGGCAGGGAAATTCACCCCTCCACTTT. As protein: CATSGQGNSPLHF.

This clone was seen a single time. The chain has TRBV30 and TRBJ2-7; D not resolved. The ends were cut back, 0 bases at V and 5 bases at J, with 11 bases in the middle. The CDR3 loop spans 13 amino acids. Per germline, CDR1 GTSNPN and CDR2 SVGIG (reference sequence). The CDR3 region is CAWSVGVNNEQYF. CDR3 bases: TGTGCCTGGAGTGTTGGGGTTAACAACGAGCAGTACTTC. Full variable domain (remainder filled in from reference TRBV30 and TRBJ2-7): SQTIHQWPATLVQPVGSPLSLECTVEGTSNPNLYWYRQAAGRGLQLLFYSVGIGQISSEVPQNLSASRPQDRQFILSSKKLLLSDSGFYLCAWSVGVNNEQYFGPGTRLTVT.

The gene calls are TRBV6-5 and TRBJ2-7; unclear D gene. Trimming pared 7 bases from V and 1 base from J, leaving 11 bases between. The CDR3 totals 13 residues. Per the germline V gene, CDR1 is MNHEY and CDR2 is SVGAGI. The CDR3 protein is CASTTGQSYEQYF. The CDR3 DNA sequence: TGTGCCAGCACTACCGGGCAGTCCTACGAGCAGTACTTC.

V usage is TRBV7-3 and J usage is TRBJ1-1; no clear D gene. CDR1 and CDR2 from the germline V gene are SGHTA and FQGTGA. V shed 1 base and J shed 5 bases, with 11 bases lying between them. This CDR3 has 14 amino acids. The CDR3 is CASSLNGRVTEAFF. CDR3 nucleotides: TGTGCCAGCAGCTTAAATGGTAGGGTAACTGAAGCTTTCTTT.

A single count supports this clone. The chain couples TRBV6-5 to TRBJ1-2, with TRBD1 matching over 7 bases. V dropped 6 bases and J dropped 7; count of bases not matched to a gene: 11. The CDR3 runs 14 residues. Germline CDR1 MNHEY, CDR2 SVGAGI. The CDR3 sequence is CASSPRGSRAGYTF. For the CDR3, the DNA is TGTGCCAGCAGCCCCAGGGGGTCACGGGCTGGCTACACCTTC.

CDR3 sequence (DNA): TGTGCCGTCTCGGGGGGCTACTACGAGCAGTACTTC. This codes for CAVSGGYYEQYF. J is TRBJ2-7 and V is TRBV10-3, with D maybe TRBD2 (7 bases). CDR1 and CDR2 (germline): ENHRY, SYGVKD. This CDR3 region has 12 residues. The V and J ends lost 11 bases and 3 bases respectively, with 14 bases between them.

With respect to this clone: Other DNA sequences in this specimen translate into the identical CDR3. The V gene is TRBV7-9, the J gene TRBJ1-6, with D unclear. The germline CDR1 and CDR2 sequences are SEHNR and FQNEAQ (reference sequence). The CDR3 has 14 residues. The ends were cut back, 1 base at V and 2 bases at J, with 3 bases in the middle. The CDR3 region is CASSLGAYNSPLHF. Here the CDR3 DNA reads TGTGCCAGCAGCTTAGGGGCCTATAATTCACCCCTCCACTTT.

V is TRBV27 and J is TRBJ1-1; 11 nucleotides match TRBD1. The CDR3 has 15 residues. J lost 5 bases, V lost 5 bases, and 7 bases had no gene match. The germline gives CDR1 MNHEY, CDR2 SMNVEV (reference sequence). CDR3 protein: CASSPRTGGLTEAFF. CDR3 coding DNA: TGTGCCAGCAGTCCGAGGACAGGGGGCTTGACTGAAGCTTTCTTT.

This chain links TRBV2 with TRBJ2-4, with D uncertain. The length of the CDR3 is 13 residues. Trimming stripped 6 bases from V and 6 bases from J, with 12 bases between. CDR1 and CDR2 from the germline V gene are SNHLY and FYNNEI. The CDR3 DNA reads TGTGCCAGCAGCGGGTACAGTTTAAACATTCAGTACTTC. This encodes CASSGYSLNIQYF.

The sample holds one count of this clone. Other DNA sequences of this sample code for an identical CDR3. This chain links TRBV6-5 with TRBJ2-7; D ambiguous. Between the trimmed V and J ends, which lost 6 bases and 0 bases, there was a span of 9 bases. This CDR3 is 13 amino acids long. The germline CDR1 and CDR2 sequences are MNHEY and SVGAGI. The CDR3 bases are TGTGCCAGCAGGCCGGCGAGCTCCTACGAGCAGTACTTC. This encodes CASRPASSYEQYF.